These 5 T cell receptor beta chains were all obtained from the same sample, sequenced in a study of blood T cell repertoires in COVID-19. Using immunoSEQ multiplex PCR, the repertoire was profiled, and TCRdb retains in-frame clones only, with some absent. This sample carries 130,000 or so clones, more than 65% of them seen once, and the ten largest clones take around 25%. The specimen sequenced was peripheral blood. Receptor source: a human donor in a cohort sampled during active COVID-19.

The chain carries TRBV7-2 and TRBJ2-5, with 11 positions matching TRBD1. CDR1 and CDR2 (germline): SGHTA, FQGNSA. Trimming at V came to 5 bases and at J to 5 bases, leaving 4 bases not matched to a gene. The CDR3 is 14 amino acids. Here the CDR3 DNA reads TGTGCCAGCAGCCGGACAGGGGGCCGGGAGACCCAGTACTTC. It translates to CASSRTGGRETQYF.

This clone was observed a handful of times. The chain recombines TRBV25-1 with TRBJ1-1; D perhaps matches TRBD1 (5 bases). The CDR3 length is 13 residues. V was shortened by 2 bases and J by 5 bases, with 9 bases between the two germline ends. Germline lookup yields CDR1 MGHDK and CDR2 SYGVNS. For the CDR3, the DNA is TGTGCCAGCAGTGAACGACAGCAGACTGAAGCTTTCTTT. It translates to CASSERQQTEAFF.

The V gene is TRBV7-2, the J gene TRBJ2-7, with a possible D match to TRBD2 (6 bases). Germline lookup yields CDR1 SGHTA and CDR2 FQGNSA. The CDR3 sequence is 15 residues long. V lost 1 base and J 8 bases, leaving 18 bases between the germline ends. In nucleotides, the CDR3 is TGTGCCAGCAGCTTAGATATGGGGCGGGGCCTCCAGCAGTACTTC. Amino acid sequence: CASSLDMGRGLQQYF. Full variable domain (outside the CDR3, taken from reference TRBV7-2 and TRBJ2-7): GAGVSQSPSNKVTEKGKDVELRCDPISGHTALYWYRQSLGQGLEFLIYFQGNSAPDKSGLPSDRFSAERTGGSVSTLTIQRTQQEDSAVYLCASSLDMGRGLQQYFGPGTRLTVT.

The rearrangement joins TRBV15 to TRBJ2-5; 9 bases match TRBD2. The germline gives CDR1 LNHNV, CDR2 YYDKDF (reference sequence). V gave up 5 bases and J gave up 1 base; unmatched junction bases: 8. The length of the CDR3 is 16 residues. DNA of the CDR3: TGTGCCACCAGCGGCGGGGGGGGGCGGGGCCAAGAGACCCAGTACTTC. Its protein product is CATSGGGGRGQETQYF.

This chain connects TRBV20-1 to TRBJ2-3, with no clear D. Trimming cost V 3 bases and J 0 bases, with 16 bases left between them. CDR3 length: 16 residues. CDR1 DFQATT and CDR2 SNEGSKA come from the germline V gene (reference sequence). The CDR3 here is CSASRRRGSSTDTQYF. The CDR3 coding sequence is TGCAGTGCTAGTAGACGTAGAGGATCTAGCACAGATACGCAGTATTTT.